Each of the 26 T cell receptor beta chains below was sequenced from the same sample in a study of CD8 T cells in Susac syndrome (dated by TCRdb to the late 2010s). The library was produced with the immunoSEQ multiplex PCR assay. RNA was extracted with the RNeasy kit and roughly 0.5 to 1 ug was reverse transcribed using random hexamers. TCRdb took the public reads, trimmed them with fastp at Q25, ran MiXCR for clone calling and kept in-frame beta chains. Entries are consolidated by CDR3 protein sequence, retaining the most common genes and DNA. A total of about 130,000 distinct CDR3 sequences appear in this sample, 85% to 95% of them only once. The ten largest make up about 0.18% of the sample. The sample taken for sequencing was CD8+ T cells from PBMCs. Receptors were obtained from a human donor with Susac syndrome.

The chain uses TRBV13 and TRBJ2-5; 10 bases align to TRBD2. V dropped 4 bases and J dropped 7; count of bases not matched to a gene: 9. Germline V gene data show CDR1 as PRHDT and CDR2 as FYEKMQ (reference sequence). This CDR3 contains 15 residues. The CDR3 sequence is CASSSGLAEEGTQYF. CDR3 DNA sequence: TGTGCCAGCAGCTCTGGACTAGCGGAAGAGGGGACCCAGTACTTC.

The CDR3 DNA reads TGCGCCAGCAGCGGGACTAGCGAAGAGCAGTTCTTC. It codes for CASSGTSEEQFF. The chain recombines TRBV4-1 with TRBJ2-1, with 10 positions matching TRBD2. The V gene end was trimmed by 5 bases and the J gene end by 10 bases; junction bases not matched to a gene: 2. CDR1 and CDR2 (germline): MGHRA, YSYEKL. The CDR3 totals 12 residues.

This chain uses TRBV28 with TRBJ2-7; D uncertain. The germline V and J ends were trimmed by 5 bases and 3 bases, with 11 bases remaining between them. The CDR3 covers 13 residues. Germline V lookup: CDR1 MDHEN, CDR2 SYDVKM. The CDR3 reads CASSPLLDYEQYF. Here the CDR3 DNA reads TGTGCCAGCAGTCCACTCCTGGACTACGAGCAGTACTTC.

The CDR3 sequence is CASSQADPDTQYF. The DNA for the CDR3 is TGCGCCAGCAGCCAAGCCGACCCAGATACGCAGTATTTT. This chain connects TRBV4-1 to TRBJ2-3; no firm D call. Between the trimmed V and J ends, which lost 1 base and 4 bases, there was a span of 6 bases. Germline CDR1 and CDR2: MGHRA and YSYEKL. The CDR3 consists of 13 residues.

The chain recombines TRBV2 with TRBJ1-1; no clear D. Germline V gene sequence: CDR1 SNHLY, CDR2 FYNNEI. The CDR3 covers 13 residues. V lost 8 bases to trimming and J lost 2 bases, with 12 bases between them. Written as DNA, the CDR3 is TGTGCCAGCGAGGGAGGGAGAAACACTGAAGCTTTCTTT. Translating it yields CASEGGRNTEAFF.

The J gene is TRBJ2-7, the V gene TRBV6-5; 7 nucleotides match TRBD1. V dropped 3 bases and J dropped 6; count of bases not matched to a gene: 5. From germline, CDR1 is MNHEY and CDR2 SVGAGI. The CDR3 consists of 13 residues. The CDR3 region is CASSYAGGSEQYF. The CDR3 region has the DNA TGTGCCAGCAGTTATGCAGGGGGATCCGAGCAGTACTTC.

The sample holds one count of this clonotype. This chain joins TRBV4-1 and TRBJ2-6; D ambiguous. Trimming shortened V by 3 bases and J by 2 bases, and 8 bases separated the two germline ends. Germline CDR1 MGHRA, CDR2 YSYEKL. The CDR3 runs 15 residues. Here the CDR3 reads CASSHTVAGANVLTF. The CDR3 region has the DNA TGCGCCAGCAGCCACACAGTAGCTGGGGCCAACGTCCTGACTTTC.

The V and J genes are TRBV11-3 and TRBJ1-1, with no clear D. Trimming removed 4 bases from V and 1 base from J, with 10 bases in between. Germline V lookup: CDR1 SGHNT, CDR2 YENEEA. The CDR3 extends over 14 amino acids. The CDR3 DNA reads TGTGCCAGCAGCTCACCCCTCCGGAACACTGAAGCTTTCTTT. The encoded protein is CASSSPLRNTEAFF.

The chain employs TRBV20-1 and TRBJ1-2; no reliable D call. Germline V lookup: CDR1 DFQATT, CDR2 SNEGSKA (reference sequence). This CDR3 region has 13 residues. V was trimmed by 0 bases and J by 1 base, leaving 6 bases between them. In DNA, the CDR3 is TGCAGTGCTAGAGATGACAATAACTATGGCTACACCTTC. Translation gives CSARDDNNYGYTF.

This clonotype showed up just a few times. This rearrangement joins TRBV6-1 to TRBJ1-1; TRBD1 aligns across 8 bases. Germline CDR1 and CDR2: MNHNS and SASEGT. The trim removed 3 bases at V and 1 base at J, leaving 1 base unmatched. The CDR3 covers 14 residues. In DNA form, the CDR3 reads TGTGCCAGCAGTGAGGGGACAGGGAACACTGAAGCTTTCTTT. Translated, it gives CASSEGTGNTEAFF.

The rearrangement links TRBV4-1 to TRBJ2-7; D is tentatively TRBD1 or TRBD2 (5 bases each). The CDR3 has 16 residues. Germline loops: CDR1 MGHRA, CDR2 YSYEKL. Trimming removed 0 bases at V and 4 bases at J, with 16 bases between. CDR3: CASSQEEGPPSYEQYF. The CDR3 DNA is TGCGCCAGCAGCCAAGAAGAGGGGCCACCCTCATACGAGCAGTACTTC.

This clonotype occurred once. The chain uses TRBV25-1 and TRBJ2-7, with a weak D call TRBD2 (5 bases). The germline V gene encodes CDR1 MGHDK and CDR2 SYGVNS. V was shortened by 3 bases and J by 5 bases, with 17 bases between the two germline ends. The CDR3 loop spans 15 amino acids. CDR3 sequence reads: CASSDISFEGNEQYF. The DNA for the CDR3 is TGTGCCAGCAGTGATATTTCGTTTGAGGGAAACGAGCAGTACTTC.

Of note for this clonotype: One end of the junction does not line up with germline, which may come from a read error. The chain couples TRBV5-6 to TRBJ2-1, with D perhaps matching TRBD2 (5 bases). From germline, CDR1 is SGHDT and CDR2 YYEEEE. The CDR3 totals 13 residues. The CDR3 DNA sequence: TGTGCCAGCGGCTTCCCTAGCTTCCATGAGCAGTTCTTC. It codes for CASGFPSFHEQFF.

The rearrangement links TRBV30 to TRBJ2-1; D gene unclear. Trimming cost V 5 bases and J 4 bases, with 18 bases left between them. The CDR3 sequence is 15 residues long. CDR1 is GTSNPN and CDR2 is SVGIG in the germline V gene (reference sequence). CDR3 loop: CAWSGGGGDYNEQFF. The DNA of the CDR3 is TGTGCCTGGTCCGGCGGCGGCGGAGATTACAATGAGCAGTTCTTC.

The chain combines TRBV9 with TRBJ2-1; 9 bases match TRBD2. Per germline, CDR1 SGDLS and CDR2 YYNGEE. J was trimmed by 2 bases and V by 3 bases; bases with no gene match: 3. CDR3 size: 15 residues. The CDR3 region is CASSASGITYNEQFF. CDR3 bases: TGTGCCAGCAGCGCTAGCGGGATCACCTACAATGAGCAGTTCTTC.

This clonotype was recorded only once. The rearrangement links TRBV20-1 to TRBJ2-7; TRBD1 aligns across 10 bases. Germline trimming cut 5 bases from V and 0 bases from J; bases unmatched to any gene: 10. The CDR3 is made up of 16 amino acids. Germline lookup yields CDR1 DFQATT and CDR2 SNEGSKA (reference sequence). The CDR3 DNA reads TGCAGTGCTTTTCCCTACCGGGACAGGGGCTCCTACGAGCAGTACTTC. It specifies CSAFPYRDRGSYEQYF.

The chain recombines TRBV12-3 or TRBV12-4 with TRBJ2-2; 9 bases line up with TRBD2. The CDR3 sequence is 16 residues long. The J segment lost 6 bases and the V segment lost 3 bases, leaving 8 bases of the junction unmatched. CDR3 sequence reads: CASSFSGRVQAGELFF. CDR3 nucleotide sequence: TGTGCCAGCAGTTTTAGCGGGAGAGTTCAGGCCGGGGAGCTGTTTTTT.

The chain employs TRBV19 and TRBJ2-1; D is possibly TRBD2 (7 bases). V lost 1 base and J 4 bases, leaving 17 bases between the germline ends. There are 17 residues in the CDR3. The germline CDR1 and CDR2 sequences are LNHDA and SQIVND (reference sequence). The CDR3 here is CASSIASGGHMYNEQFF. The CDR3 coding sequence is TGTGCCAGTAGTATAGCCTCGGGGGGACATATGTACAATGAGCAGTTCTTC.

This sequence joins TRBV7-3 and TRBJ1-3; D gene ambiguous. From germline, CDR1 is SGHTA and CDR2 FQGTGA. Trimming stripped 6 bases from V and 3 bases from J, with 3 bases between. The CDR3 runs 11 residues. The CDR3 here is CASSDGNTIYF. Here the CDR3 DNA reads TGTGCCAGCAGTGATGGAAACACCATATATTTT.

The rearrangement uses TRBV27 and TRBJ2-2; TRBD1 matches at 10 bases. Germline assignment: CDR1 MNHEY and CDR2 SMNVEV (reference sequence). The CDR3 spans 18 residues. J lost 6 bases, V lost 4 bases, and 14 bases had no gene match. The CDR3 nucleotides read TGTGCCAGCAGTTACGAACCCCCGGGACAGGGGAGTCCCGGGGAGCTGTTTTTT. This gives the protein CASSYEPPGQGSPGELFF.

The chain carries TRBV28 and TRBJ1-1; 8 nucleotides align to TRBD1. This CDR3 has 14 amino acids. J lost 3 bases, V lost 4 bases, and 4 bases had no gene match. Germline assignment: CDR1 MDHEN and CDR2 SYDVKM. The CDR3 coding sequence is TGTGCCAGCAGTTCTCGGGACAGGTACACTGAAGCTTTCTTT. It codes for CASSSRDRYTEAFF.

This rearrangement joins TRBV6-1 to TRBJ2-7, with D perhaps assigned TRBD1 or TRBD2 (5 bases each). Looked up from germline, CDR1 is MNHNS and CDR2 is SASEGT. The CDR3 covers 14 residues. V lost 5 bases to trimming and J lost 3 bases, with 14 bases between them. The CDR3 DNA reads TGTGCCAGCAGTCCAAACGTTGGGGGCTACGAGCAGTACTTC. It yields the protein CASSPNVGGYEQYF.

This chain links TRBV5-5 with TRBJ1-1; D is undetermined. CDR3 size: 13 residues. Trimming took 2 bases from V and 5 from J, leaving 10 bases between them. CDR1 and CDR2 from the germline V gene are SGHKS and YYEKEE (reference sequence). CDR3 DNA: TGTGCCAGCAGCTTTGTTGTTGGGACTGAAGCTTTCTTT. It encodes CASSFVVGTEAFF.

The V gene is TRBV13, the J gene TRBJ1-1; the D is unclear. The CDR3 loop spans 14 amino acids. Trimming pared 4 bases from V and 1 base from J, leaving 10 bases between. Germline CDR1 and CDR2: PRHDT and FYEKMQ (reference sequence). The CDR3 sequence is CASSSGISNTEAFF. The CDR3 DNA follows: TGTGCCAGCAGCTCGGGGATTTCGAACACTGAAGCTTTCTTT.

Written as DNA, the CDR3 is TGCGCCAGCAGCCAAGTAACGGGACCTTGGGGCACCGGGGAGCTGTTTTTT. Translated: CASSQVTGPWGTGELFF. The chain links TRBV4-1 to TRBJ2-2; perhaps D is TRBD1 or TRBD2 (5 bases each). The CDR3 is made up of 17 amino acids. V lost 1 base and J lost 4, with 16 bases in between. The V gene's germline CDR1 is MGHRA and CDR2 YSYEKL.

This chain connects TRBV6-1 to TRBJ2-5; TRBD2 aligns across 8 bases. V shed 8 bases, J shed 3 bases, and the junction held 14 bases outside the gene matches. This CDR3 is 16 amino acids long. CDR1 is MNHNS, CDR2 SASEGT, per germline. CDR3 in DNA: TGTGCCAGCCCCGAAGGTAGCCCAGCGGGAGAAGAGACCCAGTACTTC. It is translated as CASPEGSPAGEETQYF.